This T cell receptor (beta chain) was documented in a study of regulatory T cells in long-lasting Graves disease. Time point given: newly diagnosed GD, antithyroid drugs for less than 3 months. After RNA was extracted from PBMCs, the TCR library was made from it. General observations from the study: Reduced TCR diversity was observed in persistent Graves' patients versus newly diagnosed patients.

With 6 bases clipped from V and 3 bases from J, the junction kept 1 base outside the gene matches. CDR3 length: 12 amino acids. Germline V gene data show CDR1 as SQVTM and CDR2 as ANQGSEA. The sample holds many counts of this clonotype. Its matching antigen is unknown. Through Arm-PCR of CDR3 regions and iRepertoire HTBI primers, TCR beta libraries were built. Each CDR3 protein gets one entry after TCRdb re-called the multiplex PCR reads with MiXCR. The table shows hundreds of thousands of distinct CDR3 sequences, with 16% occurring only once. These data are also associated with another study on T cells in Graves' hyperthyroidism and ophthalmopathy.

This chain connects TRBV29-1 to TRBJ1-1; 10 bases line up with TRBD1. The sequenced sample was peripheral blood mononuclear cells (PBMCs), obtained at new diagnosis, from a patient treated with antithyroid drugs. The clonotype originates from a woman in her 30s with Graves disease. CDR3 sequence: CSVGQGDTEAFF. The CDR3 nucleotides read TGCAGCGTAGGACAGGGGGACACTGAAGCTTTCTTT.